The next 29 T cell receptor beta chains were all read from a single sample in a study of blood T cells in healthy people across ages. Primers used in a second PCR of roughly 6 to 11 cycles were a sample-barcoded 5' primer and a J-beta primer mix. TCRdb re-called the 5' RACE reads with MiXCR, one entry per CDR3 protein. The data contain fewer than 2,000,000 distinct CDR3 sequences, 34% of them seen just once; the ten biggest clones take up about 11%. The material sequenced was blood. These receptors came from a woman in her twenties or thirties in good health.

This chain links TRBV12-3 or TRBV12-4 with TRBJ1-2; 9 bases align to TRBD1. The CDR3 has 13 amino acids. With V trimmed by 5 bases and J by 8 bases, 6 bases remained unmatched. The CDR3 region is CASSTQGAGGYTF. The DNA for the CDR3 is TGTGCCAGCAGTACACAGGGGGCAGGAGGCTACACCTTC.

Ten or more counts support this clonotype. The chain uses TRBV7-2 and TRBJ2-5, with no clear D. The CDR3 is made up of 11 amino acids. Trimming stripped 1 base from V and 4 bases from J, with 1 base between. Looked up from germline, CDR1 is SGHTA and CDR2 is FQGNSA. Written as DNA, the CDR3 is TGTGCCAGCAGCTTAGTAGAGACCCAGTACTTC. Translation: CASSLVETQYF.

The chain combines TRBV9 with TRBJ2-5; 9 nucleotides match TRBD1. The ends lost 3 bases at V and 3 bases at J; junction bases unmatched: 9. The CDR3 contains 16 residues. The germline V gene has CDR1 SGDLS and CDR2 YYNGEE. CDR3 region: CASSATGTGMEETQYF. The CDR3 DNA is TGTGCCAGCAGCGCTACCGGGACAGGGATGGAAGAGACCCAGTACTTC.

This chain uses TRBV20-1 with TRBJ1-2; 8 bases are a match to TRBD1. Germline CDR1 reads DFQATT; CDR2 reads SNEGSKA (reference sequence). The CDR3 loop spans 15 amino acids. V shed 3 bases, J shed 4 bases, and the junction held 10 bases outside the gene matches. CDR3 nucleotide sequence: TGCAGTGCTAGGGGGCAGGGGGCGTCGTCCTATGGCTACACCTTC. Translation gives CSARGQGASSYGYTF.

The chain is built from TRBV20-1 and TRBJ2-4, with D hard to call. V was clipped by 0 bases and J by 3 bases, with 12 bases between them. CDR1 and CDR2 (germline): DFQATT, SNEGSKA (reference sequence). The CDR3 is made up of 15 amino acids. CDR3 coding DNA: TGCAGTGCTAGAGATCGGGTGGCAGGCAAAAACATTCAGTACTTC. It encodes CSARDRVAGKNIQYF.

The chain is built from TRBV20-1 and TRBJ2-1; D call uncertain. The germline CDR1 and CDR2 sequences are DFQATT and SNEGSKA (reference sequence). The CDR3 consists of 14 residues. V was shortened by 6 bases and J by 8 bases, with 20 bases between the two germline ends. The CDR3 here is CSATRISRSDEQFF. As DNA, the CDR3 is TGCAGTGCCACCAGGATTAGCCGATCAGATGAGCAGTTCTTC.

This clonotype was seen a few times. This chain uses TRBV20-1 with TRBJ2-1, with a possible D match to TRBD2 (5 bases). This CDR3 region has 16 residues. V was cut by 0 bases and J by 6 bases, with 18 bases left in between. Germline values: CDR1 DFQATT, CDR2 SNEGSKA (reference sequence). The CDR3 loop reads CSARDEGSRRRNEQFF. CDR3 nucleotides: TGCAGTGCTAGAGATGAGGGTAGTAGGCGGCGCAATGAGCAGTTCTTC.

This clonotype was seen at least ten times. The genes are TRBV10-3 and TRBJ1-1; maybe TRBD1 (5 bases). The V gene's germline CDR1 is ENHRY and CDR2 SYGVKD. This CDR3 spans 15 amino acids. V dropped 3 bases and J dropped 4 bases, with 15 bases sitting between them. This chain's CDR3 is CAISENQGSGTEAFF. CDR3 nucleotide sequence: TGTGCCATCAGTGAAAACCAGGGATCGGGCACTGAAGCTTTCTTT.

This clonotype was recorded once. The chain joins TRBV5-1 to TRBJ2-5; tentatively, D is TRBD2 (7 bases). Per the germline V gene, CDR1 is SGHRS and CDR2 is YFSETQ. The germline V and J ends were trimmed by 6 bases and 4 bases, with 31 bases remaining between them. The CDR3 covers 19 residues. As DNA, the CDR3 is TGCGCCAGCACCAACCGGGAGGCCGGGACATTGAAGGTTAGAGAGACCCAGTACTTC. Its translation is CASTNREAGTLKVRETQYF. The full variable domain, rest sourced from reference TRBV5-1 and TRBJ2-5, is KAGVTQTPRYLIKTRGQQVTLSCSPISGHRSVSWYQQTPGQGLQFLFEYFSETQRNKGNFPGRFSGRQFSNSRSEMNVSTLELGDSALYLCASTNREAGTLKVRETQYFGPGTRLLVL.

This clonotype appeared a few times. The genes are TRBV3-1 and TRBJ1-2; the match to TRBD1 covers 8 bases. V gave up 4 bases and J gave up 4 bases; unmatched junction bases: 11. Germline-derived CDR1 and CDR2 are LGHDT and YNNKEL (reference sequence). The length of the CDR3 is 16 residues. CDR3 loop: CASSLYGQGAGYGYTF. As DNA, the CDR3 is TGTGCCAGCAGCCTCTATGGGCAGGGGGCCGGCTATGGCTACACCTTC.

This clonotype has only a few counts. This chain joins TRBV27 and TRBJ2-1; 10 bases line up with TRBD1. The CDR3 covers 16 residues. Germline V gene lookup returns CDR1 MNHEY and CDR2 SMNVEV (reference sequence). V lost 2 bases, J lost 5 bases, and 6 bases stayed unmatched. In DNA, the CDR3 is TGTGCCAGCAGTTTAAGGACAGGGGGTTATAACAATGAGCAGTTCTTC. Encoded protein: CASSLRTGGYNNEQFF.

This clonotype was found a few times. The chain uses TRBV12-3 or TRBV12-4 and TRBJ2-7; tentative D call: TRBD2 (6 bases). This CDR3 is 15 amino acids long. V was shortened by 1 base and J by 2 bases, with 12 bases between the two germline ends. The CDR3 DNA sequence: TGTGCCAGCAGTTTAGAGAGGGCGGGAACCTACGAGCAGTACTTC. Translation: CASSLERAGTYEQYF.

The rearrangement joins TRBV12-3 or TRBV12-4 to TRBJ2-7; TRBD2 aligns across 9 bases. The length of the CDR3 is 16 residues. Trimming cost V 5 bases and J 0 bases; bases outside gene matches: 8. CDR3 DNA sequence: TGTGCCAGCAGTGGGACCTATAGCGGGAGCTCCTACGAGCAGTACTTC. As protein: CASSGTYSGSSYEQYF.

The chain has TRBV20-1 and TRBJ1-1; D is unresolved. The CDR3 runs 14 residues. The ends were cut back, 0 bases at V and 4 bases at J, with 12 bases in the middle. Germline V lookup: CDR1 DFQATT, CDR2 SNEGSKA (reference sequence). In DNA form, the CDR3 reads TGCAGTGCTAGAGATGGTGGAAGGCCCACTGAAGCTTTCTTT. Translating gives CSARDGGRPTEAFF.

This clonotype was seen ten or more times. The chain couples TRBV9 to TRBJ2-4, with TRBD1 matching 8 bases. Trimming removed 0 bases from V and 7 bases from J; junction bases left unmatched: 3. CDR3 length equals 14 residues. The germline V gene encodes CDR1 SGDLS and CDR2 YYNGEE. This chain's CDR3 is CASSVDQGANIQYF. In nucleotides, the CDR3 is TGTGCCAGCAGCGTAGACCAGGGGGCGAACATTCAGTACTTC. The full variable domain, in which reference TRBV9 and TRBJ2-4 provide the parts outside the CDR3, is DSGVTQTPKHLITATGQRVTLRCSPRSGDLSVYWYQQSLDQGLQFLIQYYNGEERAKGNILERFSAQQFPDLHSELNLSSLELGDSALYFCASSVDQGANIQYFGAGTRLSVL.

As for this clonotype: Compared with germline, one end of the junction differs, possibly owing to a read error. CDR3 nucleotide sequence: TGTGCCAGCACCTACGGGAACAGAGGGGGACCCCTCTACTTT. This gives the protein CASTYGNRGGPLYF. V is TRBV12-3 or TRBV12-4 and J is TRBJ1-6; maybe TRBD1 (6 bases). This CDR3 region has 14 residues.

This clonotype was recorded a few times. J is TRBJ2-1 and V is TRBV5-1; D gene ambiguous. There are 13 residues in the CDR3. V gave up 6 bases and J gave up 4 bases, with 11 bases separating them. The germline CDR1 and CDR2 sequences are SGHRS and YFSETQ. CDR3 amino acids: CASTSDGYNEQFF. In DNA form, the CDR3 reads TGCGCCAGCACCTCGGACGGATACAATGAGCAGTTCTTC.

The chain employs TRBV7-8 and TRBJ1-4; 8 positions agree with TRBD1. This CDR3 has 13 amino acids. Looked up from germline, CDR1 is SGHVS and CDR2 is FQNEAQ. V trimming: 8 bases; J trimming: 7 bases; junction bases outside the gene matches: 6. Here the CDR3 reads CASSRTGIEKLFF. The CDR3 DNA follows: TGTGCCAGCTCAAGGACAGGGATTGAAAAACTGTTTTTT.

V is TRBV7-9 and J is TRBJ2-1, with a possible D match to TRBD1 (5 bases). TRBJ2-7 matches the DNA end more closely, so the J call is doubtful. CDR1 and CDR2 (germline): SEHNR, FQNEAQ (reference sequence). The CDR3 has 15 amino acids. The CDR3, as DNA: TGTGCCAGCAGCCCGACAGCGCCCCAATATTACGAGCAGTACTTC. Its protein product is CASSPTAPQYYEQYF.

This clonotype was picked up one time. One junction end does not reproduce the germline sequence, and a read error may be involved. This chain uses TRBV2 with TRBJ2-3, with D unclear. Germline assignment: CDR1 SNHLY and CDR2 FYNNEI. The CDR3 has 13 residues. The CDR3 region has the DNA TGTGCCAGCGGTGAAGATTGGGGTGATACGCAGTATTTT. Translated, it gives CASGEDWGDTQYF.

The rearrangement joins TRBV2 to TRBJ1-2; maybe TRBD1 (5 bases). V lost 7 bases to trimming and J lost 3 bases, with 15 bases between them. From germline, CDR1 is SNHLY and CDR2 FYNNEI. The CDR3 length is 14 residues. The CDR3 region is CASMPNEGYYGYTF. Here the CDR3 DNA reads TGTGCCAGCATGCCAAACGAGGGGTACTATGGCTACACCTTC.

This chain joins TRBV3-1 and TRBJ2-7; 9 bases agree with TRBD2. The J segment lost 2 bases and the V segment lost 0 bases, leaving 8 bases of the junction unmatched. The length of the CDR3 is 17 residues. Looked up from germline, CDR1 is LGHDT and CDR2 is YNNKEL (reference sequence). In DNA, the CDR3 is TGTGCCAGCAGCCAAGACGGGACTAGCCGAACTACCTACGAGCAGTACTTC. Translating gives CASSQDGTSRTTYEQYF.

This clonotype turned up a few times. The chain joins TRBV3-1 to TRBJ1-2; D is uncertain. Trimming took 6 bases from V and 0 from J, leaving 14 bases between them. The CDR3 consists of 15 residues. Germline values: CDR1 LGHDT, CDR2 YNNKEL (reference sequence). CDR3 bases: TGTGCCAGCAGTCAATTTGACGATACTAACTATGGCTACACCTTC. Amino acids: CASSQFDDTNYGYTF.

A few counts support this clonotype. This chain connects TRBV3-1 to TRBJ2-5; TRBD1 aligns across 8 bases. The V gene's germline CDR1 is LGHDT and CDR2 YNNKEL (reference sequence). CDR3 length: 13 residues. The V gene end was trimmed by 11 bases and the J gene end by 4 bases; junction bases not matched to a gene: 9. CDR3 sequence reads: CAFSGGPSETQYF. CDR3 sequence (DNA): TGTGCCTTCTCAGGGGGCCCCTCAGAGACCCAGTACTTC.

This clonotype has more than one count but fewer than ten. The chain recombines TRBV12-3 or TRBV12-4 with TRBJ2-5; D is possibly TRBD2 (6 bases). The V end was cut by 1 base, the J end by 4 bases, with 10 bases between. The CDR3 is made up of 14 amino acids. CDR3 DNA: TGTGCCAGCAGTTTAGTTCTGGAGGGAGAGACCCAGTACTTC. This sequence encodes CASSLVLEGETQYF.

This clonotype occurred many times. The chain has TRBV29-1 and TRBJ2-1; 10 positions match TRBD2. Trimming at V came to 4 bases and at J to 6 bases, leaving 6 bases not matched to a gene. Germline CDR1 reads SQVTM; CDR2 reads ANQGSEA. The CDR3 totals 14 residues. The CDR3, as DNA: TGCAGCGTTGCCGGGACTAGCGCCGGCAATGAGCAGTTCTTC. It is translated as CSVAGTSAGNEQFF.

The chain has TRBV2 and TRBJ2-7; D assignment may be TRBD1 or TRBD2 (5 bases each). The germline V gene has CDR1 SNHLY and CDR2 FYNNEI. Trimming took off 1 base at V and 5 bases at J, with 9 bases between the two ends. The CDR3 contains 13 residues. CDR3 bases: TGTGCCAGCAGTGAAGGGGACCCCAACGAGCAGTACTTC. Its protein product is CASSEGDPNEQYF.

This clonotype was recorded only once. The V call is TRBV6-4, the J call TRBJ1-5; TRBD1 might be the D (6 bases). This CDR3 contains 13 residues. The V and J ends lost 8 bases and 2 bases respectively, with 10 bases between them. Germline V gene sequence: CDR1 MRHNA, CDR2 SNTAGT. The CDR3 sequence is CASEGVCNQPQHF. CDR3 nucleotides: TGTGCCAGCGAGGGGGTTTGCAATCAGCCCCAGCATTTT.

J is TRBJ2-7 and V is TRBV12-3 or TRBV12-4, with D maybe TRBD1 (5 bases). This CDR3 comprises 14 residues. V was pared by 4 bases and J by 2 bases, with 12 bases between. The CDR3 protein is CASSSGFRAYEQYF. The CDR3 nucleotides read TGTGCCAGCAGTTCAGGGTTCCGGGCCTACGAGCAGTACTTC.